The clone carrying this T cell receptor beta chain was counted a few times. Healthy people donating bone marrow made up the donors. The study sampled nominally healthy donors, though unrecorded immune exposures were likely. The sample originates from a study of cytomegalovirus exposure and HLA in healthy donors. Across the whole study: Falling in the Caucasian-associated ancestry cluster were 65% to 90% of 350 to 400 genotyped donors.

Germline V lookup: CDR1 GTSNPN, CDR2 SVGIG (reference sequence). The CDR3 has 12 amino acids. The V end was cut by 1 base, the J end by 7 bases, with 10 bases between. With 60 Vbeta and 13 Jbeta primers, the PCR was carried out. TCRdb keeps only in-frame clones here, not all; method: immunoSEQ multiplex PCR. The data hold some 200,000 clones, with 62% observed a single time. V gene TRBV30 combines with J gene TRBJ1-1; tentatively, D is TRBD1 (5 bases). The source of this sequence is a man aged 40-50 years in good health and CMV-seronegative. The sample was PBMCs. CDR3 nucleotides: TGTGCCTGGAGTGGATCGGGGGGTGAAGCTTTCTTT. This sequence encodes CAWSGSGGEAFF.